The clone carrying this T cell receptor (beta chain) was detected ten times or more. Its specificity is not known. Because the CDR3's place on the DNA is in doubt, the DNA is left out and the CDR3 is given as listed by TCRdb. The data belong to a study of Graves' ophthalmopathy and Graves' hyperthyroidism. Overall study findings and caveats: The majority of expanded thyroid clonotypes above 0.001 frequency also occurred in blood.

Orbital computed tomography, together with clinical symptoms, serum thyroxine, TRAb and thyroid ultrasound, was used for diagnosis. CDR1 and CDR2 from the germline V gene are MNHEY and SMNVEV (reference sequence). The CDR3 is 15 amino acids long, termini counted. The authors amplified TCR beta CDR3 regions from RNA transcripts. HTBI primers were used in a first-round RT-PCR, which preceded a second-round multiplex PCR. TCRdb itself ran the multiplex PCR reads through MiXCR, one entry per CDR3 protein. Among about 480,000 distinct CDR3 sequences, about 15% were seen once, and the ten largest hold 8% to 10%.

This clonotype originated in a woman aged 30 to 39 with Graves' ophthalmopathy. This chain links TRBV27 with TRBJ1-5; the table's D call TRBD1 went unverified against the DNA. Sequencing used blood. The CDR3 sequence: CASSFGSGGNQPQHF.